This TCR beta chain was identified during a study of early T cells in non-severe SARS-CoV-2 infection. Points from the study as a whole: Private and CD4 specificities were missed by VDJdb matching, which favored anti-spike CD8 responses.

About this clonotype: Its antigen is not identified.

Germline-derived CDR1 and CDR2 are KGHSH and LQKENI. This CDR3 is built from 13 residues. The V gene end was trimmed by 6 bases and the J gene end by 4 bases; junction bases not matched to a gene: 3. Individual cDNA molecules carried attached unique molecular identifiers. MiXCR was run by TCRdb on the 5' RACE reads, yielding one entry per CDR3 protein. Of some 97,000 distinct CDR3 sequences listed, 11% are singletons. The sample here was whole blood, taken at baseline. The chain uses TRBV18 and TRBJ2-3; TRBD2 agrees at 8 bases. This TCR came from an adult who was a healthcare worker with PCR-confirmed SARS-CoV-2 infection or an uninfected control (not recorded which). The CDR3 is CASSGGDADTQYF. CDR3 bases: TGTGCCAGCTCCGGGGGGGATGCAGATACGCAGTATTTT.